The rows below give T cell receptor beta chains drawn from one sample of a study of Graves' ophthalmopathy and Graves' hyperthyroidism. MiXCR, applied by TCRdb to the multiplex PCR reads, yields one record per CDR3 protein. The sample has around 520,000 distinct CDR3 sequences, less than 40% seen once. Sequencing was carried out using peripheral blood or thyroid tissue (not recorded which). These receptors were taken from an adult man with Graves' hyperthyroidism. Each CDR3 is given with its conserved first and last residue. A D gene is named only where the DNA matches it firmly. Only some rows state a clone size, as once, few, many or a class for expanded clones.

V gene: TRBV2
clone size: many
D gene: .
J gene: TRBJ1-1
CDR3 protein: CALGKDHNTEAFF
CDR3 DNA: TGTGCCCTGGGCAAGGACCACAACACTGAAGCTTTCTTT

V gene: TRBV7-2
clone size: many
D gene: .
J gene: TRBJ2-1
CDR3 protein: CASSLTGQNEQFF
CDR3 DNA: TGTGCCAGCAGCTTAACGGGCCAGAATGAGCAGTTCTTC

V gene: TRBV12-3/TRBV12-4
clone size: .
D gene: TRBD2
J gene: TRBJ2-2
CDR3 protein: CASGLVLMYETSDTGELFF
CDR3 DNA: TGTGCTAGTGGTTTGGTATTAATGTATGAGACTAGCGACACCGGGGAGCTGTTTTTT

V gene: TRBV9
clone size: many
D gene: TRBD1
J gene: TRBJ1-1
CDR3 protein: CASSVEGTGPLDGTEAFF
CDR3 DNA: TGTGCCAGCAGCGTAGAGGGGACAGGCCCTCTTGACGGCACTGAAGCTTTCTTT

V gene: TRBV7-7
clone size: many
D gene: TRBD1
J gene: TRBJ2-5
CDR3 protein: CASSSGQGAPYQETQYF
CDR3 DNA: TGTGCTAGCAGCTCCGGACAGGGGGCGCCGTACCAAGAGACCCAGTACTTC

V gene: TRBV29-1
clone size: .
D gene: TRBD1
J gene: TRBJ2-2
CDR3 protein: CSRGQGNTGELFF
CDR3 DNA: TGCAGCCGGGGACAGGGAAACACCGGGGAGCTGTTTTTT

V gene: TRBV6-5
clone size: .
D gene: TRBD1
J gene: TRBJ1-2
CDR3 protein: CASSNTGQGHYGYTF
CDR3 DNA: TGTGCCAGTAGTAACACGGGACAGGGGCACTATGGCTACACCTTC

V gene: TRBV7-3
clone size: many
D gene: .
J gene: TRBJ1-1
CDR3 protein: CASSLSDGTTEAFF
CDR3 DNA: TGTGCCAGCAGCTTATCCGACGGAACTACTGAAGCTTTCTTT

V gene: TRBV12-3/TRBV12-4
clone size: many
D gene: .
J gene: TRBJ2-5
CDR3 protein: CASGFDSQETQYF
CDR3 DNA: TGTGCCAGCGGGTTTGATTCCCAAGAGACCCAGTACTTC

V gene: TRBV15
clone size: .
D gene: .
J gene: TRBJ1-4
CDR3 protein: CATSRDKSGF
CDR3 DNA: TGTGCCACCAGCAGAGATAAGTCGGGGTTT

V gene: TRBV9
clone size: many
D gene: .
J gene: TRBJ1-1
CDR3 protein: CASSVGVGGGNTEAFF
CDR3 DNA: TGTGCCAGCAGCGTAGGGGTTGGCGGGGGGAACACTGAAGCTTTCTTT